The 19 T cell receptor beta chains in this list originate from one sample, sequenced in a study of shared clonotypes between healthy human individuals. TCRdb's copy holds only in-frame clones and misses some; the assay was immunoSEQ multiplex PCR. The sample yields fewer than 850,000 clones, roughly 70% seen once. Sample: memory CD4+ T cells sorted from blood. The subset here: CD45RA-negative fraction. These receptor sequences come from a woman aged 30 to 39 in good health.

This chain joins TRBV5-1 and TRBJ2-7, with D perhaps matching TRBD1 (5 bases). V shed 3 bases and J shed 6 bases, with 10 bases lying between them. CDR3 length: 12 amino acids. The germline V gene encodes CDR1 SGHRS and CDR2 YFSETQ. The DNA for the CDR3 is TGCGCCAGCAGCTACCAGGGATCCGAGCAGTACTTC. It yields the protein CASSYQGSEQYF.

About this clone itself: Being one base from a much bigger clone, this may be a read error. The V and J genes are TRBV10-3 and TRBJ2-3; D is perhaps TRBD2 (5 bases). The CDR3 has 12 amino acids. Trimming cost V 10 bases and J 0 bases, with 8 bases left between them. Germline CDR1 is ENHRY and CDR2 is SYGVKD. This CDR3 is CASGGSTDTQYF. CDR3 bases: TGTGCCAGCGGCGGGAGCACAGATACGCAGTATTTT.

The V and J genes are TRBV5-1 and TRBJ2-1; TRBD2 agrees at 8 bases. V lost 0 bases to trimming and J lost 9 bases; unmatched junction nucleotides: 8. Germline V gene sequence: CDR1 SGHRS, CDR2 YFSETQ. The CDR3 is 15 residues long. CDR3 sequence (DNA): TGCGCCAGCAGCTTGGTATATCGCGGGAGGATTGAGCAGTTCTTC. The encoded protein is CASSLVYRGRIEQFF.

V and J are TRBV28 and TRBJ1-4, with D maybe TRBD1 (5 bases). With 3 bases removed from V and 10 bases from J, the gap between germline ends came to 12 bases. The CDR3 runs to 13 residues. The germline V gene encodes CDR1 MDHEN and CDR2 SYDVKM. The CDR3 DNA follows: TGTGCCAGCAGTTTTGGTGGGGGGGTAAAACTGTTTTTT. Protein sequence: CASSFGGGVKLFF. Drawing the rest from reference TRBV28 and TRBJ1-4, the complete variable domain is DVKVTQSSRYLVKRTGEKVFLECVQDMDHENMFWYRQDPGLGLRLIYFSYDVKMKEKGDIPEGYSVSREKKERFSLILESASTNQTSMYLCASSFGGGVKLFFGSGTQLSVL.

The chain uses TRBV5-5 and TRBJ2-7, with 7 bases aligning to TRBD2. Germline assignment: CDR1 SGHKS and CDR2 YYEKEE (reference sequence). This CDR3 comprises 14 residues. The ends lost 4 bases at V and 9 bases at J; junction bases unmatched: 13. The CDR3 DNA sequence: TGTGCCAGCAGCACCTTTTCGGGGGGAGGTGGGCAGTACTTC. Translating gives CASSTFSGGGGQYF.

The chain is built from TRBV5-1 and TRBJ1-1; perhaps TRBD1 as D (6 bases). V gave up 1 base and J gave up 0 bases, with 10 bases separating them. From germline, CDR1 is SGHRS and CDR2 YFSETQ. This CDR3 contains 15 residues. CDR3 nucleotide sequence: TGCGCCAGCAGCTTGTTCGGGGACATGAACACTGAAGCTTTCTTT. Its protein product is CASSLFGDMNTEAFF.

In this sample, this clone turned up once. The chain carries TRBV7-9 and TRBJ2-3; D may match TRBD1 or TRBD2 (5 bases each). The CDR3 runs 16 residues. Germline CDR1 SEHNR, CDR2 FQNEAQ (reference sequence). V was clipped by 5 bases and J by 6 bases, with 21 bases between them. The CDR3 coding sequence is TGTGCCAGCAGCCGAGCCGGGGCAGCCCGCCGGGATACGCAGTATTTT. It is translated as CASSRAGAARRDTQYF. Together with reference TRBV7-9 and TRBJ2-3, the CDR3 gives the full variable domain: DTGVSQNPRHKITKRGQNVTFRCDPISEHNRLYWYRQTLGQGPEFLTYFQNEAQLEKSRLLSDRFSAERPKGSFSTLEIQRTEQGDSAMYLCASSRAGAARRDTQYFGPGTRLTVL.

The V call is TRBV28, the J call TRBJ1-4; D is unclear. V dropped 3 bases and J dropped 0 bases, with 5 bases sitting between them. The germline V gene encodes CDR1 MDHEN and CDR2 SYDVKM. CDR3 length equals 14 residues. The CDR3 DNA reads TGTGCCAGCAGTTTTGACTCAACTAATGAAAAACTGTTTTTT. This sequence encodes CASSFDSTNEKLFF.

The V call is TRBV10-3, the J call TRBJ2-7, with D hard to call. V lost 3 bases, J lost 2 bases, and 8 bases lay in between. The CDR3 contains 13 residues. CDR1 and CDR2 (germline): ENHRY, SYGVKD. CDR3 nucleotide sequence: TGTGCCATCAGTGACCCCGAAACCTACGAGCAGTACTTC. Protein sequence: CAISDPETYEQYF.

The V call is TRBV19, the J call TRBJ1-2; 7 bases are shared with TRBD1. The CDR3 length is 16 residues. V was pared by 4 bases and J by 4 bases, with 12 bases of the junction left unmatched. CDR1 is LNHDA, CDR2 SQIVND, per germline (reference sequence). This CDR3 reads CASSKRSPQGGYGYTF. DNA of the CDR3: TGTGCCAGTAGTAAACGAAGTCCGCAGGGGGGCTATGGCTACACCTTC.

This clone was counted between two and nine times. The V and J genes are TRBV2 and TRBJ1-3; D perhaps matches TRBD1 (5 bases). Trimming stripped 7 bases from V and 8 bases from J, with 15 bases between. Germline CDR1 and CDR2: SNHLY and FYNNEI. The CDR3 is 13 amino acids. CDR3 protein: CASMRHPGDTIYF. The CDR3 DNA reads as TGTGCCAGCATGAGACACCCGGGGGACACCATATATTTT.

This clone was seen a few times. The same CDR3 also results from other DNA sequences found in this sample. The chain joins TRBV11-2 to TRBJ1-5; D is unresolved. Trimming removed 5 bases at V and 2 bases at J, with 7 bases between. Germline CDR1 is SGHAT and CDR2 is FQNNGV. There are 13 residues in the CDR3. CDR3 amino acids: CASSVDGNQPQHF. As DNA, the CDR3 is TGTGCCAGCAGCGTGGACGGCAATCAGCCCCAGCATTTT. Complete variable domain (other parts from reference TRBV11-2 and TRBJ1-5): EAGVAQSPRYKIIEKRQSVAFWCNPISGHATLYWYQQILGQGPKLLIQFQNNGVVDDSQLPKDRFSAERLKGVDSTLKIQPAKLEDSAVYLCASSVDGNQPQHFGDGTRLSIL.

This rearrangement joins TRBV11-2 to TRBJ2-5; D remains ambiguous. Deletions cut 1 base from V and 5 bases from J, with 5 bases between. Germline V gene lookup returns CDR1 SGHAT and CDR2 FQNNGV. This CDR3 has 12 residues. For the CDR3, the DNA is TGTGCCAGCAGCTTAGCGGCGGAGACCCAGTACTTC. It encodes CASSLAAETQYF.

The chain employs TRBV5-1 and TRBJ2-3; 7 bases line up with TRBD1. The germline V gene encodes CDR1 SGHRS and CDR2 YFSETQ. With V trimmed by 3 bases and J by 6 bases, 7 bases remained unmatched. The CDR3 extends over 14 amino acids. CDR3 DNA sequence: TGCGCCAGCAGCTACGGACAGGACGTGGATACGCAGTATTTT. It codes for CASSYGQDVDTQYF.

The V and J genes are TRBV28 and TRBJ1-5, with 11 bases aligning to TRBD1. The trim removed 7 bases at V and 3 bases at J, leaving 8 bases unmatched. The CDR3 sequence is 16 residues long. Germline loops: CDR1 MDHEN, CDR2 SYDVKM. This chain's CDR3 is CASKFGDRGNNQPQHF. The CDR3 nucleotides are TGTGCCAGCAAGTTTGGGGACAGGGGGAACAATCAGCCCCAGCATTTT.

The gene calls are TRBV7-2 and TRBJ2-1, with 13 bases that match TRBD2. There are 14 residues in the CDR3. With V trimmed by 4 bases and J by 12 bases, 6 bases remained unmatched. The germline gives CDR1 SGHTA, CDR2 FQGNSA. DNA of the CDR3: TGTGCCAGCAGCTCCGGACTAGCGGGAGCGGGGCAGTTCTTC. The encoded protein is CASSSGLAGAGQFF.

The chain has TRBV27 and TRBJ2-5; 8 bases align to TRBD1. The J call may be faulty, since TRBJ2-7 better matches the DNA end. Germline V CDR1 and CDR2: MNHEY, SMNVEV (reference sequence). The CDR3 totals 16 residues. CDR3 sequence: CASSFGPRQGTYEQYF. CDR3 nucleotide sequence: TGTGCCAGCAGTTTCGGCCCTCGACAGGGGACCTACGAGCAGTACTTC.

The rearrangement joins TRBV28 to TRBJ2-3, with D tentatively TRBD1 (6 bases). The V end lost 3 bases, the J end lost 1 base, and 14 bases lay between the germline ends. The CDR3 loop spans 16 amino acids. Germline loops: CDR1 MDHEN, CDR2 SYDVKM. This CDR3 reads CASSLFQGRGTDTQYF. The DNA of the CDR3 is TGTGCCAGCAGTTTGTTTCAGGGGCGAGGCACAGATACGCAGTATTTT.

CDR3 coding DNA: TGTGCCAGCAGCTCCATAACTAGCGGGAGAGGCAATGAGCAGTTCTTC. It specifies CASSSITSGRGNEQFF. This chain links TRBV5-4 with TRBJ2-1; TRBD2 aligns across 11 bases. Trimming at V came to 3 bases and at J to 6 bases, leaving 8 bases not matched to a gene. Germline assignment: CDR1 SGHNT and CDR2 YYREEE (reference sequence). CDR3 size: 16 residues. The full variable domain, completed using reference TRBV5-4 and TRBJ2-1, is ETGVTQSPTHLIKTRGQQVTLRCSSQSGHNTVSWYQQALGQGPQFIFQYYREEENGRGNFPPRFSGLQFPNYSSELNVNALELDDSALYLCASSSITSGRGNEQFFGPGTRLTVL.